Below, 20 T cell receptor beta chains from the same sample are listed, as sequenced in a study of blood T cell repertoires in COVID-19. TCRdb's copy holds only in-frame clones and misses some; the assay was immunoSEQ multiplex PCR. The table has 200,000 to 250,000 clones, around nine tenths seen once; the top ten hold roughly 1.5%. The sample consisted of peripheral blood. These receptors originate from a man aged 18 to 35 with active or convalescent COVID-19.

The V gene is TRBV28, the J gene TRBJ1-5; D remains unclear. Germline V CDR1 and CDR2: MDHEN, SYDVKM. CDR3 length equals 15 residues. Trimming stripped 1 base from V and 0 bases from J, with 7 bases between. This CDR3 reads CASSLLALSNQPQHF. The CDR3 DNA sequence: TGTGCCAGCAGTTTATTGGCCCTTAGCAATCAGCCCCAGCATTTT. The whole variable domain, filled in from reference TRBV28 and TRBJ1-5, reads DVKVTQSSRYLVKRTGEKVFLECVQDMDHENMFWYRQDPGLGLRLIYFSYDVKMKEKGDIPEGYSVSREKKERFSLILESASTNQTSMYLCASSLLALSNQPQHFGDGTRLSIL.

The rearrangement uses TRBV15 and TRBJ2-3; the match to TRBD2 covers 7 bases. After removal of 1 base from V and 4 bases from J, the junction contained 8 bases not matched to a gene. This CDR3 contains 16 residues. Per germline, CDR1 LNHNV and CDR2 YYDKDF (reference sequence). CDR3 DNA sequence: TGTGCCACCAGCAGAGCGGGAGGAAAGGGATCAGATACGCAGTATTTT. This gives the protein CATSRAGGKGSDTQYF.

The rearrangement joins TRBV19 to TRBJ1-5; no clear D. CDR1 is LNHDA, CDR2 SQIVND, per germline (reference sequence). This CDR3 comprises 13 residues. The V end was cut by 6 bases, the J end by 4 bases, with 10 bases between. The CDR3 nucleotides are TGTGCCAGTAGCCTCGACACTAATCAGCCCCAGCATTTT. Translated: CASSLDTNQPQHF.

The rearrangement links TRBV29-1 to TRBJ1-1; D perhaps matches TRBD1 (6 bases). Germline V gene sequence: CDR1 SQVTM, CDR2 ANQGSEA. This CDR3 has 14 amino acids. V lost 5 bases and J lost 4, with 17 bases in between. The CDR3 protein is CSVTQQGIRTEAFF. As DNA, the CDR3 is TGCAGCGTTACTCAACAGGGAATTCGCACTGAAGCTTTCTTT.

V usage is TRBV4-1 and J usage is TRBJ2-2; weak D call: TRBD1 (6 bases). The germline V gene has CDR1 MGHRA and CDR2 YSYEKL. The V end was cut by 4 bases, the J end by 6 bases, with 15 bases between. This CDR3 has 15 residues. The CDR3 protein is CASSRYVRGSGELFF. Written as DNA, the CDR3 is TGCGCCAGCAGCCGCTACGTCAGGGGATCCGGGGAGCTGTTTTTT.

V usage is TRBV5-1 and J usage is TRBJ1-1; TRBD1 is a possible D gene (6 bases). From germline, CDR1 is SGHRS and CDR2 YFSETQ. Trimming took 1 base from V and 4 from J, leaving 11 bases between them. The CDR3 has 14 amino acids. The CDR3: CASSLQPGVTEAFF. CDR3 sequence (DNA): TGCGCCAGCAGCTTGCAGCCAGGGGTCACTGAAGCTTTCTTT.

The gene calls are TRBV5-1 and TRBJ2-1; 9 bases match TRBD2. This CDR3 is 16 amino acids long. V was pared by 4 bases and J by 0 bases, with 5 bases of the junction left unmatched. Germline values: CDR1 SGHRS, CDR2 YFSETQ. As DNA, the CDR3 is TGCGCCAGCAGCCAGGTAGCGGGGGACTCCTACAATGAGCAGTTCTTC. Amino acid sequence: CASSQVAGDSYNEQFF.

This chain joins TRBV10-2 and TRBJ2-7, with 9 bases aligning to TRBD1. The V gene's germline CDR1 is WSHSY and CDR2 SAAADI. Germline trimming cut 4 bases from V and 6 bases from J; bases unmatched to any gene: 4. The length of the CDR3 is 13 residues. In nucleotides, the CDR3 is TGCGCCAGCAGTGGGGACAGGGTTCGCGAGCAGTACTTC. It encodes CASSGDRVREQYF.

CDR3 nucleotides: TGTGCCAGCAGCGTAGGTGTATTGAGATCCTACGAGCAGTACTTC. It yields the protein CASSVGVLRSYEQYF. V and J are TRBV9 and TRBJ2-7; D not certain. The CDR3 has 15 residues. V was clipped by 0 bases and J by 1 base, with 11 bases between them. Germline values: CDR1 SGDLS, CDR2 YYNGEE.

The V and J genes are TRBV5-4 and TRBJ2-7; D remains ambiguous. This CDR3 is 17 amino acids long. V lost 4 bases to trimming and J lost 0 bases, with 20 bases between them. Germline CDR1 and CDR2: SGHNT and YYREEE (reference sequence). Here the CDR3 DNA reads TGTGCCAGCAGCCCCACCCCCCCCCTGGGCAGCTCCTACGAGCAGTACTTC. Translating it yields CASSPTPPLGSSYEQYF.

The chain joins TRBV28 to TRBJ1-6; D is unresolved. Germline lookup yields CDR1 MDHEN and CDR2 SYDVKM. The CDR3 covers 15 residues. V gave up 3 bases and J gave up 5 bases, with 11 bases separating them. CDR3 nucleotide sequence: TGTGCCAGCAGTTTTGTCGAGCGGGATAATTCACCCCTCCACTTT. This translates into CASSFVERDNSPLHF.

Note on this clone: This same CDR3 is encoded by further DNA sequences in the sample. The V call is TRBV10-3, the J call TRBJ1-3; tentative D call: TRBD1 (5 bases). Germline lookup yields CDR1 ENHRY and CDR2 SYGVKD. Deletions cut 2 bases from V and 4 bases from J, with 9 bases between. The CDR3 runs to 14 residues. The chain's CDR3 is CAISETGMGNTIYF. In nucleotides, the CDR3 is TGTGCCATCAGTGAGACAGGAATGGGAAACACCATATATTTT.

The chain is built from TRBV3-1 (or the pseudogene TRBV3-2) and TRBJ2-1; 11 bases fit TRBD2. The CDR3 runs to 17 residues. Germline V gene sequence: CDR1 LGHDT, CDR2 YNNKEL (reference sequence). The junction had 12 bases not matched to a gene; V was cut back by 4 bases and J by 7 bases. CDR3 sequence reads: CASSPFWLAGGQNEQFF. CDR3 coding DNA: TGTGCCAGCAGCCCCTTCTGGTTAGCGGGAGGGCAGAATGAGCAGTTCTTC.

This chain's CDR3 is CASSPGLARPPDRGTQYF. As DNA, the CDR3 is TGTGCCAGCAGCCCGGGACTAGCCCGACCCCCCGACCGAGGTACGCAGTATTTT. The genes are TRBV4-2 and TRBJ2-3; TRBD2 agrees at 9 bases. V lost 4 bases to trimming and J lost 8 bases; unmatched junction nucleotides: 19. The CDR3 is made up of 18 amino acids. Per the germline V gene, CDR1 is LGHNA and CDR2 is YNFKEQ.

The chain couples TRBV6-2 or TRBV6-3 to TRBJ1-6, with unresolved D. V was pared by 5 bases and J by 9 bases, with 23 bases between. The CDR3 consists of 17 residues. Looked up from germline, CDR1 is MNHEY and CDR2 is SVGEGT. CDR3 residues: CASSPKLSSRGGSPLHF. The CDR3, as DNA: TGTGCCAGCAGTCCCAAATTGTCCAGCCGGGGAGGTTCACCCCTCCACTTT.

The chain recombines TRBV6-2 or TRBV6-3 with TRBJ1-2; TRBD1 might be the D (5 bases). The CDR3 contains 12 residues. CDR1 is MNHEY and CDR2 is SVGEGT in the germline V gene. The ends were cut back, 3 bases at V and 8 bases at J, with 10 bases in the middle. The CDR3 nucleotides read TGTGCCAGCAGTTATCAGGGCGGCGGCTACACCTTC. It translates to CASSYQGGGYTF.

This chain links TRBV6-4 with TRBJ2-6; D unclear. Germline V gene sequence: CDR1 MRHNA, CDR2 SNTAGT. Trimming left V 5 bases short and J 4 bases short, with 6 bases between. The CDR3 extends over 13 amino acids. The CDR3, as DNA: TGTGCCAGCAGTACTACCGGGGCCAACGTCCTGACTTTC. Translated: CASSTTGANVLTF.

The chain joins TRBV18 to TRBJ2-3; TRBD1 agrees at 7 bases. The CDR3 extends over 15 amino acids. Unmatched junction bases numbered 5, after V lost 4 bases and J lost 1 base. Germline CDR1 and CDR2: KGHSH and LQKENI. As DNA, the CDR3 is TGTGCCAGCTCACAGGGGGCGCTTGGCACAGATACGCAGTATTTT. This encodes CASSQGALGTDTQYF. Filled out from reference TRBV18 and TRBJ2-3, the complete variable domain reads NAGVMQNPRHLVRRRGQEARLRCSPMKGHSHVYWYRQLPEEGLKFMVYLQKENIIDESGMPKERFSAEFPKEGPSILRIQQVVRGDSAAYFCASSQGALGTDTQYFGPGTRLTVL.

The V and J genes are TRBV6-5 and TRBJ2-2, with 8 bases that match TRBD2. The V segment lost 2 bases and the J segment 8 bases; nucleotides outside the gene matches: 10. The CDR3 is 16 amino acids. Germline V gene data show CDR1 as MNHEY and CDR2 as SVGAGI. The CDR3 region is CASSYNLAGTTGELFF. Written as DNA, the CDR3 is TGTGCCAGCAGTTACAATCTAGCGGGTACAACAGGGGAGCTGTTTTTT.

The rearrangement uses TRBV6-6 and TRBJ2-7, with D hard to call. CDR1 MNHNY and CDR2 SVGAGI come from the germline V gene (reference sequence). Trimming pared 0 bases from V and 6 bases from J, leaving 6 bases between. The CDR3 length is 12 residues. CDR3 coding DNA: TGTGCCAGCAGTTACTCCCTTGTCGAGCAGTACTTC. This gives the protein CASSYSLVEQYF.